Given below is one T cell receptor (beta chain) in context. No antigen is known for it. The sample originates from a study of cytomegalovirus exposure and HLA in healthy donors. With 60 Vbeta and 13 Jbeta primers, the PCR was carried out. Repertoires were generated with immunoSEQ multiplex PCR, while TCRdb's copy carries only in-frame clones and drops some. The sample holds 95,000 to 150,000 clones, around 80% seen once. Study-level points and caveats: TCR sequences were mostly rare, though some public TCRs occurred in many donors. Later work found most CMV-associated TCR beta chains apparently HLA-restricted. Differences between HLA loci emerged in a later analysis of TCR association rates, with DRB1 most and HLA-C fewest. Most of the TCR beta V segments (in an earlier analysis) were productive either about 87% or about 30% of the time.

The clonotype originates from a woman in her 30s in good health and CMV-seronegative. The specimen sequenced was PBMCs.

The CDR3 reads CAWSGTNLRNTIYF. The CDR3 coding sequence is TGTGCCTGGAGCGGGACAAACTTAAGAAACACCATATATTTT. The V gene is TRBV30, the J gene TRBJ1-3, with a tentative D call TRBD1 (6 bases). The V end lost 3 bases, the J end lost 5 bases, and 14 bases lay between the germline ends. Germline loops: CDR1 GTSNPN, CDR2 SVGIG (reference sequence). The CDR3 covers 14 residues.